The T cell receptor beta chain described here comes from a study of blood T cell repertoires in COVID-19. About the study: Sites in the United States, Italy and Spain provided acute and convalescent COVID-19 samples. In each case, the material was cDNA or gDNA derived from T cells, B-cell-depleted T cells, or PBMCs.

Germline V gives CDR1 MNHEY, CDR2 SVGAGI. The CDR3 is 14 residues long. V was cut by 8 bases and J by 2 bases, with 15 bases left in between. This clone was detected once. Authors' data handling: The assay estimated nucleated cells by amplifying reference gene primers. Sequencing was performed with immunoSEQ multiplex PCR; in TCRdb, only in-frame clones are kept and a portion is missing. Clonal size and the V and J genes are those of that table, whereas D and trimming came from the DNA. Seen here are 120,000 or so clones, almost 80% observed once, and the top ten hold around 25%. The chain joins TRBV6-5 to TRBJ1-2; possibly TRBD1 for D (5 bases). Source material: peripheral blood. This sequence originates from a human donor in a cohort sampled during active COVID-19. The CDR3 coding sequence is TGTGCCAGCTACCGGGCGACAGAAAACTATGGCTACACCTTC. This sequence encodes CASYRATENYGYTF.